This T cell receptor (beta chain) is from a study of Ad26.COV2.S vaccination and SARS-CoV-2 variants. Points from the study as a whole: Responses of spike-specific T cells (both CD8+ and CD4+) reportedly showed substantial breadth after vaccination. Analyses that measured TCR breadth and depth may have underestimated total T cell responses.

The CDR3 consists of 15 residues. V was trimmed by 6 bases and J by 0 bases, leaving 16 bases between them. The germline CDR1 and CDR2 sequences are SQVTM and ANQGSEA. Treatment: around 19 received Ad26.COV2.S at low or high dose, single or two shots; 5 received placebo; per-sample allocation not given. Repertoires come from day 63 after the first vaccine or placebo injection. Whoever gave the sample was an adult aged 18-55 years in Boston. The vaccine delivered Wuhan-strain SARS-CoV-2 spike through an Ad26 vector. Sequencing used immunoSEQ multiplex PCR; TCRdb keeps in-frame clones, though not all of them. This sample yields about half a million clones, of which roughly nine tenths are seen a single time; about 1.5% belongs to the top ten. This clone was seen only once. Its antigen is undetermined.

The source material was peripheral blood, sampled in a trial of Ad26.COV2.S vaccine versus placebo. The origin of this receptor is a person between 18 and 65 years old who received the Ad26.COV2.S COVID-19 vaccine or a placebo. This rearrangement joins TRBV29-1 to TRBJ2-3; no reliable D call. The CDR3 bases are TGCAGCGTGAGAAGGTTTGGGGTTAGCACAGATACGCAGTATTTT. Amino acid sequence: CSVRRFGVSTDTQYF.